Below are 21 T cell receptor beta chains sequenced from a single sample in a study of blood T cell repertoires in COVID-19. The data were produced by immunoSEQ multiplex PCR, yet TCRdb's version contains in-frame clones alone and is incomplete. The repertoire consists of 68,000 or so clones, with approximately 89% occurring once and the leading ten covering about 2.4%. The sequencing input was peripheral blood. These receptor sequences come from a human donor in a cohort sampled during active COVID-19.

The chain carries TRBV6-5 and TRBJ2-5, with D possibly being TRBD2 (6 bases). With 4 bases removed from V and 3 bases from J, the gap between germline ends came to 6 bases. Per germline, CDR1 MNHEY and CDR2 SVGAGI. There are 12 residues in the CDR3. CDR3 sequence (DNA): TGTGCCAGCAGTTGGGGGGAAGAGACCCAGTACTTC. It specifies CASSWGEETQYF.

The V gene is TRBV7-2, the J gene TRBJ1-1; possibly TRBD1 for D (6 bases). CDR1 and CDR2 (germline): SGHTA, FQGNSA. Trimming cost V 5 bases and J 1 base, with 11 bases left between them. The length of the CDR3 is 14 residues. The CDR3 is CASSARTANTEAFF. The CDR3 DNA follows: TGTGCCAGCAGCGCCCGGACAGCGAACACTGAAGCTTTCTTT.

V and J are TRBV5-4 and TRBJ2-5; D unresolved. The CDR3 consists of 11 residues. Trimming shortened V by 4 bases and J by 2 bases, and 3 bases separated the two germline ends. Germline-derived CDR1 and CDR2 are SGHNT and YYREEE (reference sequence). The CDR3 DNA is TGTGCCAGCAGCCTACAAGAGACCCAGTACTTC. Its translation is CASSLQETQYF.

The chain couples TRBV5-8 to TRBJ2-4; maybe TRBD1 (5 bases). V gave up 1 base and J gave up 2 bases, with 10 bases separating them. This CDR3 spans 15 amino acids. Germline CDR1 SGHTS, CDR2 YDEGEE. CDR3 bases: TGTGCCAGCAGCTTGCAGGGAATAACCAAAAACATTCAGTACTTC. Amino acids: CASSLQGITKNIQYF. The full variable domain, with the rest looked up from reference TRBV5-8 and TRBJ2-4, is EAGVTQSPTHLIKTRGQQATLRCSPISGHTSVYWYQQALGLGLQFLLWYDEGEERNRGNFPPRFSGRQFPNYSSELNVNALELEDSALYLCASSLQGITKNIQYFGAGTRLSVL.

The J gene is TRBJ2-2, the V gene TRBV11-2, with D tentatively TRBD1 (6 bases). Germline V lookup: CDR1 SGHAT, CDR2 FQNNGV. The CDR3 extends over 17 amino acids. Trimming pared 5 bases from V and 1 base from J, leaving 17 bases between. The CDR3 DNA sequence: TGTGCCAGCAGCACCCGGACAGTTCCGCTGAACACCGGGGAGCTGTTTTTT. Amino acids: CASSTRTVPLNTGELFF. Supplemented by reference TRBV11-2 and TRBJ2-2, the full variable domain reads EAGVAQSPRYKIIEKRQSVAFWCNPISGHATLYWYQQILGQGPKLLIQFQNNGVVDDSQLPKDRFSAERLKGVDSTLKIQPAKLEDSAVYLCASSTRTVPLNTGELFFGEGSRLTVL.

The J gene is TRBJ1-4, the V gene TRBV5-8; D is uncertain. This CDR3 contains 15 residues. Germline V gene sequence: CDR1 SGHTS, CDR2 YDEGEE. The germline V and J ends were trimmed by 0 bases and 2 bases, with 8 bases remaining between them. CDR3 bases: TGTGCCAGCAGCTTGGCGGGGATGACTAATGAAAAACTGTTTTTT. Encoded protein: CASSLAGMTNEKLFF.

This clone came up once. The chain combines TRBV19 with TRBJ1-1; D is unresolved. V dropped 3 bases and J dropped 5 bases, with 13 bases sitting between them. Germline V gene lookup returns CDR1 LNHDA and CDR2 SQIVND (reference sequence). This CDR3 spans 14 amino acids. This CDR3 reads CASSMLRAETEAFF. The CDR3 nucleotides read TGTGCCAGTAGTATGTTAAGAGCCGAAACTGAAGCTTTCTTT.

The chain joins TRBV4-3 to TRBJ2-7; tentative D call: TRBD2 (5 bases). The V and J ends lost 2 bases and 3 bases respectively, with 14 bases between them. This CDR3 spans 15 amino acids. From germline, CDR1 is LGHNA and CDR2 YSLEER. CDR3 amino acids: CASSQLWLAGYEQYF. The CDR3 region has the DNA TGCGCCAGCAGCCAACTCTGGCTAGCCGGCTACGAGCAGTACTTC.

The rearrangement links TRBV19 to TRBJ2-3, with unresolved D. This CDR3 region has 13 residues. V shed 5 bases and J shed 3 bases, with 9 bases lying between them. Germline lookup yields CDR1 LNHDA and CDR2 SQIVND (reference sequence). CDR3 DNA sequence: TGTGCCAGTAGTTTACAGTCAACAGATACGCAGTATTTT. It is translated as CASSLQSTDTQYF.

The chain couples TRBV4-3 to TRBJ2-1; TRBD2 aligns across 10 bases. Germline CDR1 and CDR2: LGHNA and YSLEER. The CDR3 has 16 residues. Germline trimming cut 0 bases from V and 7 bases from J; bases unmatched to any gene: 6. The CDR3 here is CASSQEGGLARNEQFF. CDR3 DNA: TGCGCCAGCAGCCAAGAGGGGGGACTAGCGAGGAATGAGCAGTTCTTC.

This clone has only one observation. The V and J genes are TRBV7-2 and TRBJ2-5; D possibly corresponds to TRBD1 (5 bases). Germline V lookup: CDR1 SGHTA, CDR2 FQGNSA. The CDR3 extends over 15 amino acids. V was trimmed by 1 base and J by 1 base, leaving 10 bases between them. The CDR3 nucleotides read TGTGCCAGCAGCTTAGTGGGGCGCTTCCAAGAGACCCAGTACTTC. Translated: CASSLVGRFQETQYF.

This clone is a singleton in its sample. The rearrangement joins TRBV2 to TRBJ1-2; tentatively, D is TRBD1 (5 bases). V was clipped by 0 bases and J by 14 bases, with 10 bases between them. Germline V gene lookup returns CDR1 SNHLY and CDR2 FYNNEI. The CDR3 is 11 amino acids. CDR3 protein: CASSEARGNTF. The CDR3 coding sequence is TGTGCCAGCAGTGAAGCGCGGGGGAATACCTTC.

The CDR3 is CASSYPYNEQFF. The CDR3 DNA follows: TGTGCCAGCAGTTACCCATACAATGAGCAGTTCTTC. The chain recombines TRBV6-5 with TRBJ2-1; D is unresolved. V lost 2 bases to trimming and J lost 4 bases, with 3 bases between them. The germline V gene encodes CDR1 MNHEY and CDR2 SVGAGI. The CDR3 has 12 amino acids.

V is TRBV7-9 and J is TRBJ1-5, with D hard to call. CDR1 and CDR2 (germline): SEHNR, FQNEAQ (reference sequence). The CDR3 has 14 residues. V lost 1 base and J lost 0, with 4 bases in between. The CDR3 is CASSLDSSNQPQHF. CDR3 in DNA: TGTGCCAGCAGCTTAGATAGTAGCAATCAGCCCCAGCATTTT.

The chain joins TRBV19 to TRBJ2-7; 10 bases are a match to TRBD2. CDR3 size: 15 residues. With 4 bases clipped from V and 2 bases from J, the junction kept 5 bases outside the gene matches. CDR1 is LNHDA and CDR2 is SQIVND in the germline V gene (reference sequence). The CDR3: CASSTSGGLPYEQYF. CDR3 nucleotide sequence: TGTGCCAGTAGTACTAGCGGGGGCCTCCCCTACGAGCAGTACTTC.

The chain recombines TRBV28 with TRBJ1-1; D not certain. Trimming cost V 4 bases and J 7 bases, with 16 bases left between them. Germline CDR1 reads MDHEN; CDR2 reads SYDVKM. This CDR3 spans 14 amino acids. The CDR3 DNA reads as TGTGCCAGCAGTTCCCATGGGGAGGGCCGTGAAGCTTTCTTT. Translating gives CASSSHGEGREAFF.

The CDR3 DNA sequence: TGTGCCAGCAGCTTAGTCGGTCTAGCGGGACTAGATACGCAGTATTTT. Its protein is CASSLVGLAGLDTQYF. The chain has TRBV7-2 and TRBJ2-3; 9 nucleotides agree with TRBD2. The J segment lost 5 bases and the V segment lost 1 base, leaving 7 bases of the junction unmatched. CDR1 and CDR2 from the germline V gene are SGHTA and FQGNSA. This CDR3 spans 16 amino acids.

The V and J genes are TRBV28 and TRBJ1-5; D remains unclear. Germline assignment: CDR1 MDHEN and CDR2 SYDVKM. This CDR3 comprises 14 residues. V lost 6 bases, J lost 6 bases, and 15 bases lay in between. Here the CDR3 DNA reads TGTGCCAGCAGCTCCCGGGGTACGAGTCAGCCCCAGCATTTT. Translation: CASSSRGTSQPQHF.

The CDR3 reads CASSPDRASGYTF. CDR3 coding DNA: TGTGCCAGCAGCCCGGACAGGGCCTCTGGCTACACCTTC. J is TRBJ1-2 and V is TRBV3-1 (or the pseudogene TRBV3-2), with TRBD1 matching 8 bases. V lost 4 bases to trimming and J lost 7 bases; unmatched junction nucleotides: 5. Germline values: CDR1 LGHDT, CDR2 YNNKEL (reference sequence). The CDR3 has 13 residues.

The V gene is TRBV5-1, the J gene TRBJ1-2, with TRBD1 matching over 7 bases. The CDR3 totals 14 residues. Germline V lookup: CDR1 SGHRS, CDR2 YFSETQ. V was clipped by 4 bases and J by 7 bases; unmatched bases: 10. The CDR3 sequence: CASSALVGGSGYTF. The CDR3 nucleotides read TGCGCCAGCAGCGCCCTCGTAGGGGGCTCTGGCTACACCTTC.

In this sample, this clone turned up once. The V call is TRBV5-8, the J call TRBJ1-1; D ambiguous. The CDR3 length is 14 residues. The V and J ends lost 4 bases and 0 bases respectively, with 10 bases between them. The germline V gene encodes CDR1 SGHTS and CDR2 YDEGEE. CDR3: CASSVPTVNTEAFF. The CDR3 region has the DNA TGTGCCAGCAGCGTACCAACAGTGAACACTGAAGCTTTCTTT. Complete variable domain (other parts from reference TRBV5-8 and TRBJ1-1): EAGVTQSPTHLIKTRGQQATLRCSPISGHTSVYWYQQALGLGLQFLLWYDEGEERNRGNFPPRFSGRQFPNYSSELNVNALELEDSALYLCASSVPTVNTEAFFGQGTRLTVV.